The entry below gives a single T cell receptor beta chain sequence along with its context. By share, this clonotype ranks as medium-sized (0.01 to 0.1%). No antigen is known for it. The sample holds no much larger clone one base away, and base qualities are not on file. Library construction relied on 5' RACE. The instrument was a NextSeq 500. To allow correction of PCR and sequencing errors, the TCR library protocol tagged every TCR cDNA molecule with a unique molecular identifier. As for the original processing: Decombinator tools were used for TCR identification, UMI-based error correction and CDR3 extraction. Expanded TCRs were defined as those above a frequency of 2 per 1,000, corresponding to the top 1% of the tumor frequency distribution. Expanded tumor TCRs statistically deemed absent (corrected P<0.05) from at least one tumor region were classed as regional, and all other expanded tumor TCRs were classed as ubiquitous. Each repertoire was subsampled 100 times to 5,000 TCRs, after which Renyi diversity was computed with the R vegan package. CDR3 similarity networks were built from amino acid triplet string-kernel similarity, with CDR3s being connected when pairwise similarity was above 0.82. TCRdb took the public reads, trimmed them with fastp at Q25, ran MiXCR for clone calling and kept in-frame beta chains. All rows with the same CDR3 protein become a single entry with the most common DNA and genes. None of the V and J calls come from the authors' own analysis; TCRdb made them. The sample records about 5,900 distinct CDR3 sequences, 17% of which are singletons. The ten largest make up roughly 15% of the sample.

In the paper's terms, the time point label means: sample taken at primary tumor resection. The donors were 65 to 85 patients from the lung TRACERx cohort who had early-stage, untreated non-small cell lung cancer. TCR sequencing used whole RNA extracted from tumor and nontumor lung tissue, or from cryopreserved PBMC samples, without cell sorting. Only patients with enough RNA available from two or more tumor regions were chosen for TCR sequencing. A lung pathologist reviewed the tumor and adjacent nontumor lung specimens before the specimens were selected. In the germline V gene, CDR1 corresponds to MNHEY and CDR2 to SVGAGI. CDR3 length: 15 amino acids, cysteine to phenylalanine. The CDR3 DNA has 45 bases and is translated from base 1. V trim: 5 bases; J trim: 0 bases; unmatched bases: 2. The data are from a study of spatial heterogeneity in lung cancer (dated by TCRdb to between 2018 and 2021). Turning to the overall study: Beta-chain transcripts were consistently detected in greater numbers than alpha-chain transcripts, which likely reflects a higher abundance of beta-chain transcripts. TCR transcript counts in tumor regions correlated strongly with a T cell transcriptional module score from matched bulk RNA-seq. In the raw uncorrected reads, each unique combination of TCR and UMI appeared on average more than ten times. The study quantitatively compared TCR alpha and beta repertoires across multiple tumor regions, matched nontumor lung and blood in non-small cell lung cancer. Nonsynonymous mutation counts, determined by whole-exome sequencing of tumor tissue, were related to TCR repertoire features. Both alpha and beta chains were TCR-sequenced in 200 to 250 tumor regions, approximately 67 matched nontumor lung samples and over 55 PBMC samples obtained at surgery.

General findings and caveats noted by the study authors: Estimated TCR-seq coverage of tumor T cells was only roughly 7% for alpha chains and about 13% for beta chains. The tumor nonsynonymous mutation count correlated with the number of expanded intratumoral alpha and beta TCRs. The count of ubiquitous expanded TCRs correlated with the count of ubiquitous nonsynonymous mutations, and the count of regional expanded TCRs correlated with the count of regional nonsynonymous mutations. Additional single-cell paired TCR alpha and beta sequencing was considered necessary to confirm, at a functional level, the hypothesis that regional TCRs recognize regional mutations.

This material consisted of lung tumor tissue, taken at surgery. The chain couples TRBV6-5 to TRBJ2-1, with 9 bases matching TRBD2. This clonotype was obtained from a male donor with early-stage non-small cell lung cancer. The nucleotide sequence reads as follows: TGTGCCAGCAGTCTTAGCGGGAGCTCCTACAATGAGCAGTTCTTC. Its product reads: CASSLSGSSYNEQFF.